These T cell receptor beta chains were read from a single sample in a study of cytomegalovirus exposure and HLA in healthy donors. Profiled with immunoSEQ multiplex PCR; TCRdb holds only in-frame clones, not every one. Counted here are around 140,000 clones, over 75% occurring once; the ten biggest clones make up roughly 1.9%. Material: PBMCs. All receptors come from a middle-aged man in good health and CMV-seronegative. CDR3s include the opening cysteine and the closing phenylalanine or tryptophan. D genes are given only for firm matches. Some rows have no size entry. The others give once, few or many, or a class for an expanded clone.

V	J	D	size	CDR3	DNA
TRBV4-1	TRBJ1-2	-	-	CASSNRVRGNYGYTF	TGCGCCAGCAGCAACAGGGTACGAGGTAACTATGGCTACACCTTC
TRBV6-1	TRBJ1-3	-	few	CASSSGTPGNTIYF	TGTGCCAGCAGCTCCGGGACACCTGGAAACACCATATATTTT
TRBV18	TRBJ2-7	-	-	CASSPPMGAGSYEQYF	TGTGCCAGCTCACCACCTATGGGGGCAGGATCCTACGAGCAGTACTTC
TRBV2	TRBJ2-3	-	-	CASSPHIGGTDTQYF	TGTGCCAGCAGTCCCCATATCGGGGGCACAGATACGCAGTATTTT
TRBV6-1	TRBJ2-5	-	-	CATRTPGETQYF	TGTGCCACCAGGACCCCGGGGGAGACCCAGTACTTC
TRBV11-3	TRBJ2-7	-	-	CASSRGGFHEQYF	TGTGCCAGCAGTAGAGGAGGGTTCCACGAGCAGTACTTC
TRBV4-3	TRBJ2-4	-	-	CASSQALQGAKNIQYF	TGCGCCAGCAGCCAAGCCCTCCAGGGAGCCAAAAACATTCAGTACTTC
TRBV30	TRBJ2-6	TRBD2	-	CACRGVWANVLTF	TGTGCCTGCCGGGGGGTCTGGGCCAACGTCCTGACTTTC
TRBV27	TRBJ2-1	-	-	CASRTTVGYYNEQFF	TGTGCCAGCAGGACCACAGTTGGGTACTACAATGAGCAGTTCTTC
TRBV6-5	TRBJ2-5	-	-	CASSYVGGGQYF	TGTGCCAGCAGTTACGTGGGCGGAGGGCAGTACTTC
TRBV7-8	TRBJ2-7	-	-	CASSPRDIPYEQYF	TGTGCCAGCAGCCCCCGGGACATTCCCTACGAGCAGTACTTC
TRBV7-9	TRBJ1-3	TRBD1	once	CASSDEGAGNTIYF	TGTGCCAGCAGCGACGAGGGGGCCGGAAACACCATATATTTT
TRBV11-2	TRBJ2-7	-	-	CASSLRGSYEQYF	TGTGCCAGCAGCTTGAGGGGGTCCTACGAGCAGTACTTC
TRBV5-4	TRBJ2-4	-	-	CASSLASQLENIQYF	TGTGCCAGCAGCTTGGCCTCCCAGTTGGAAAACATTCAGTACTTC
TRBV28	TRBJ2-7	TRBD1	few	CASSSTGRGRRDYEQYF	TGTGCCAGCAGTTCGACAGGCAGGGGGCGTCGGGACTACGAGCAGTACTTC
TRBV7-9	TRBJ1-5	TRBD1	few	CASSPGTGFSNQPQHF	TGTGCCAGCAGCCCAGGGACAGGCTTTAGCAATCAGCCCCAGCATTTT
TRBV19	TRBJ2-5	-	-	CASSIGGYRQETQYF	TGTGCCAGTAGTATCGGCGGGTACCGCCAAGAGACCCAGTACTTC
TRBV7-9	TRBJ1-4	TRBD1	-	CSSSLLLGGSNEKLFF	TGTTCCAGCAGCTTACTCCTAGGGGGCTCGAATGAAAAACTGTTTTTT
TRBV4-2	TRBJ2-7	-	few	CASSQTRGMSHEQYF	TGTGCCAGCAGCCAAACCCGAGGTATGAGTCACGAGCAGTACTTC
TRBV19	TRBJ1-5	-	-	CASLLRNGNQPQHF	TGTGCCAGTCTTCTGAGGAACGGCAATCAGCCCCAGCATTTT
TRBV6-5	TRBJ1-1	TRBD1	few	CASRTGGGTEAFF	TGTGCCAGCCGTACAGGGGGTGGAACTGAAGCTTTCTTT
TRBV29-1	TRBJ2-7	TRBD2	-	CSVGGTGTSTAYEQYF	TGCAGCGTTGGGGGAACCGGGACTAGCACCGCCTACGAGCAGTACTTC